This T cell receptor (beta chain) emerged from a study of blood T cell repertoires in COVID-19. The CDR3 sequence is 15 residues long. Looked up from germline, CDR1 is LNHDA and CDR2 is SQIVND (reference sequence). Trimming took 2 bases from V and 2 from J, leaving 12 bases between them. Per the original methods: Amplification with reference gene primers provided the estimates of nucleated cell counts. Clones were sequenced by immunoSEQ multiplex PCR, and TCRdb holds only the in-frame ones, with some missing. V and J calls and clone size are copied from that table; D and trimming were computed from the DNA. The table lists under 150,000 clones, around 84% of them singletons. This clone was seen a single time.

The chain recombines TRBV19 with TRBJ1-2, with D tentatively TRBD1 (5 bases). This clonotype was sampled from a man aged 35 to 55 with acute or convalescent COVID-19. Sequenced sample: peripheral blood. As DNA, the CDR3 is TGTGCCAGTAGTATATCGGTAGGGGCGAACTATGGCTACACCTTC. This gives the protein CASSISVGANYGYTF. The complete variable domain, with remaining parts taken from reference TRBV19 and TRBJ1-2, reads DGGITQSPKYLFRKEGQNVTLSCEQNLNHDAMYWYRQDPGQGLRLIYYSQIVNDFQKGDIAEGYSVSREKKESFPLTVTSAQKNPTAFYLCASSISVGANYGYTFGSGTRLTVV.